This note documents a single T cell receptor beta chain sequence. The antigen is not known. The sample comes from a study of somatic mutations in cytotoxic T cells in rheumatoid arthritis. Findings of the study overall: Slight underrepresentation of TRBV07 in rheumatoid arthritis patients was not adjusted for multiple comparisons. A single CD8+ clone exceeded 20% of CD8+ cells in about an eighth of the 65 patients.

The CDR3 runs to 16 residues. Per germline, CDR1 SGHVS and CDR2 FQNEAQ. V lost 5 bases and J lost 10; bases outside the gene matches: 16. Sequencing used immunoSEQ multiplex PCR; TCRdb keeps in-frame clones, though not all of them. The table lists about 14,000 clones, 77% of them singletons, with about 15% in the top ten. Sequenced sample: CD8+ T cells sorted from blood. The chain recombines TRBV7-8 with TRBJ1-5, with 8 bases fitting TRBD1. The source is an adult with rheumatoid arthritis. The CDR3 DNA sequence: TGTGCCAGCAGCCTAAGACCAAACAGGGGGATCAGCCCCCAGCATTTT. Its protein is CASSLRPNRGISPQHF.